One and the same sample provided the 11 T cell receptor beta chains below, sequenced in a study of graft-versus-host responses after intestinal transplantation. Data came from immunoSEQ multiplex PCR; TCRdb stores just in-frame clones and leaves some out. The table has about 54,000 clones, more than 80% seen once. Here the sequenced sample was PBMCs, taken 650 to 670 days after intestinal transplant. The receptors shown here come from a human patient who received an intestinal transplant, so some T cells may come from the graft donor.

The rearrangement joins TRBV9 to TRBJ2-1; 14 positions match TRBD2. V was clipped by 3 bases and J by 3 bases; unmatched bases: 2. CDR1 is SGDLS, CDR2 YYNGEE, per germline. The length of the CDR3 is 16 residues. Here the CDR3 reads CASSAGTSGGYNEQFF. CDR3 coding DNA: TGTGCCAGCAGCGCCGGGACTAGCGGGGGCTACAATGAGCAGTTCTTC.

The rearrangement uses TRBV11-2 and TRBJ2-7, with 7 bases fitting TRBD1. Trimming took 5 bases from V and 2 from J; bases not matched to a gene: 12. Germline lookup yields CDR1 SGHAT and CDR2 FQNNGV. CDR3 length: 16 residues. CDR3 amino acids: CASSTPGQLFPYEQYF. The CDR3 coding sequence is TGTGCCAGCAGCACTCCGGGACAGCTTTTTCCCTACGAGCAGTACTTC.

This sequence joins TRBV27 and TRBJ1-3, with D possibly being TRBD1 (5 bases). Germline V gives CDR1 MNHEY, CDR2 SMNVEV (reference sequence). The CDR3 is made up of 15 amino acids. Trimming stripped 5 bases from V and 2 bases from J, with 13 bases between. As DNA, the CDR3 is TGTGCCAGCAGTCGGCAGGGAAGCCCTGGAAACACCATATATTTT. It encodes CASSRQGSPGNTIYF.

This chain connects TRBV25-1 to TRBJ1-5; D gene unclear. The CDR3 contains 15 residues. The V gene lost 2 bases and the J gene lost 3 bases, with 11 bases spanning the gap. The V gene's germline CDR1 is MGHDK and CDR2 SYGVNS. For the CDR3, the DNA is TGTGCCAGCAGTGAACGGGCAGGCCACAATCAGCCCCAGCATTTT. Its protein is CASSERAGHNQPQHF.

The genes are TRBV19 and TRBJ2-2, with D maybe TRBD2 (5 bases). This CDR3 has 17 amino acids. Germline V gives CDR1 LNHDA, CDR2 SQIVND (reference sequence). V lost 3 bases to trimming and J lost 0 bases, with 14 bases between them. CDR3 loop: CASSMWRTLSNTGELFF. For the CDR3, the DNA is TGTGCCAGTAGTATGTGGAGGACCCTTTCGAACACCGGGGAGCTGTTTTTT. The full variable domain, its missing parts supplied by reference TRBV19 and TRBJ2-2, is DGGITQSPKYLFRKEGQNVTLSCEQNLNHDAMYWYRQDPGQGLRLIYYSQIVNDFQKGDIAEGYSVSREKKESFPLTVTSAQKNPTAFYLCASSMWRTLSNTGELFFGEGSRLTVL.

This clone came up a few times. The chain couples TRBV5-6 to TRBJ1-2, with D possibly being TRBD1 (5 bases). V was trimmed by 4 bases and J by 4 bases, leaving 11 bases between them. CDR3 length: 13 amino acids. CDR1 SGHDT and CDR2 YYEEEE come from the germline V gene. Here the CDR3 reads CASSLGESYGYTF. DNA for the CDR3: TGTGCCAGCAGCCTGGGGGAGTCCTATGGCTACACCTTC.

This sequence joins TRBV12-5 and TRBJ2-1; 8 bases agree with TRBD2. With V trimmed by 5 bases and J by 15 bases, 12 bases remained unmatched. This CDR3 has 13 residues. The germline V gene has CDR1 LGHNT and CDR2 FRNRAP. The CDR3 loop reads CASGPMRTGGWFF. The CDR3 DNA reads TGTGCTAGTGGTCCCATGAGAACGGGGGGGTGGTTCTTC.

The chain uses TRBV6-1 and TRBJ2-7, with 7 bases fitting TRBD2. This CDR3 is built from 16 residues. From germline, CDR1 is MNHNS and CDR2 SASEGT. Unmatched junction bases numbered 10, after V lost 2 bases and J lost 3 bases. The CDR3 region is CASSEREGIIHYEQYF. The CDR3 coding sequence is TGTGCCAGCAGTGAAAGGGAGGGAATCATCCACTACGAGCAGTACTTC.

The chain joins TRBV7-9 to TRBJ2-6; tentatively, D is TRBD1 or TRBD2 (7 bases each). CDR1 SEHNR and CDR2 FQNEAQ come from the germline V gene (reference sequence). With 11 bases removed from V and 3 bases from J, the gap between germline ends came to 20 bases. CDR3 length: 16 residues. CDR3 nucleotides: TGTGCCCCGGGGGAGGGGGCGGACAGTGGGGCCAACGTCCTGACTTTC. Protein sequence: CAPGEGADSGANVLTF.

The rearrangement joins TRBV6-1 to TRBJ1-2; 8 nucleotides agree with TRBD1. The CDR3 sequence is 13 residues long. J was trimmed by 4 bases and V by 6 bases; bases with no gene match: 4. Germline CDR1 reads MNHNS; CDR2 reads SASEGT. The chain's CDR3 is CASSLDRVYGYTF. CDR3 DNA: TGTGCCAGCAGCCTGGACAGGGTCTATGGCTACACCTTC.

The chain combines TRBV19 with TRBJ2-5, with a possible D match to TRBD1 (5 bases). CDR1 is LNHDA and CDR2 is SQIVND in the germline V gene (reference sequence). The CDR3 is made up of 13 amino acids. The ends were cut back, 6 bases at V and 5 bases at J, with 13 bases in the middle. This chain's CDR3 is CASSWTYGETQYF. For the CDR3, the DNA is TGTGCCAGTAGCTGGACATACGGGGAGACCCAGTACTTC.